This T cell receptor beta chain comes out of a study of cytomegalovirus exposure and HLA in healthy donors (dated by TCRdb to about 2017). Background on the whole study: An earlier analysis of 587 of the donors reported 276 Gb of sequence data and around 100 million unique TCR beta sequences obtained from around 190 million T cells. A few DR-DQ haplotypes were treated as single units for association and clustering because of strong linkage in the cohort. A later genetic analysis used genome-wide SNP genotypes for about 65% of the 666 donors, treating that subset as a discovery cohort. Around 320 gigabases of sequencing data and approximately 84 million unique TCR sequences were included in an early release covering several hundred HLA-typed donors. Donor age, sex, ethnicity and CMV serostatus were collected together with the repertoire data. Rather than drawing on any new phenotypic data, the later analysis identified candidate immune exposures from TCR beta sequences and the way those sequences occurred across donors. The study profiled the T cell repertoires of about 640 subjects by immunosequencing and related them to cytomegalovirus serostatus. The study aimed to test whether cataloging public T cell receptors could reveal signatures of past pathogen exposure. The genetic ancestry cluster associated with self-reported Caucasian donors included approximately 85% of the roughly 390 genotyped donors. All discovery cohort repertoires had been generated using a single sequencing platform. Typing coverage varied by locus: about 629-640 donors for A, B, C, DRB1 and DQB1; approximately 560 for DQA1; 600 to 610 for DPA1; roughly 470 for DPB1. An earlier analysis of 587 of the donors used high-throughput TCR beta sequencing to judge whether each TCR beta V gene segment behaved as functional or pseudogenic. HLA typing included class I and class II loci at four-digit resolution. In addition to the first cohort of 650 to 800 subjects, a separate validation cohort of some 120 different subjects was used. On average, approximately 250,000 unique TCR beta nucleotide sequences were sequenced per donor among about 400 genotyped donors of the cohort, with roughly 19% of those sequences being non-productive. To study patterns of TCR occurrence, a later analysis re-analyzed previously published TCR beta repertoires from around 660 donors and added high-resolution HLA genotyping. To predict cytomegalovirus infection status, the study combined high-throughput TCR immunosequencing, statistical association of individual TCRs with disease status, and machine learning. Results the study describes overall, beyond this receptor: Correlated functional status among segregating V segments might reflect linkage disequilibrium, but an unknown experimental factor could not be ruled out. A later genetic analysis associated a missense DCLRE1C variant with V-gene and J-gene trimming of TCR beta chains, and an independent cohort replicated the association. Specific HLA alleles were associated with over 15,000 TCR beta sequences at a false discovery rate of 0.05 in a later analysis. Across donors, most TCR sequences were observed very rarely, whereas some public TCRs were present in many individuals. In this cohort, only TCR beta chains were sequenced, and detectable features were limited by the absence of alpha or paired-chain data. Immune exposure information for the cohort was limited to CMV serostatus. A later genetic analysis reported fewer N-insertions in productive TCRs among donors in an Asian-associated ancestry cluster than the roughly 670-donor mean. Strong co-occurrence of HLA alleles, especially DR and DQ, made assigning TCR associations to individual alleles difficult. The presence/absence analyses assumed that sequencing depth was roughly uniform across donors, and that assumption may not be true. According to a later analysis, parvovirus B19, influenza, CMV and Epstein-Barr virus appeared linked to several top co-occurrence clusters. A cluster of highly shared sequence variants was judged likely to represent a technical artifact of the sequencing pipeline. Some IMGT-functional V segments, including TRBV6-2 and TRBV6-3, could not be distinguished by the 87-base-pair reads and were therefore excluded. Because HLA typing was missing for some donors at each locus, association tests included only the typed subset. A further reported finding was that TCR beta sequences accurately predicted the HLA-A and HLA-B alleles for most subjects in the first cohort. A later analysis found that most CMV-associated TCR beta chains appeared HLA-restricted, with HLA associations seemingly driven largely by CMV exposure. Compared with equally common non-associated chains, HLA-associated TCR beta chains in a later analysis were more clonally expanded and had lower generation probabilities. The authors suggested that the approach could potentially be extended to other disease states and immunological phenotypes. Three of the identified cytomegalovirus-associated TCR beta chains were confirmed in vitro to be specific for cytomegalovirus antigens. Because counts were too low, some 16 rarely observed V segments, including chromosome 9 orphons, were excluded from the earlier analysis of about 500 of the donors. The classifier was reported to diagnose cytomegalovirus status with high specificity and sensitivity in both the original and validation cohorts. In a later analysis, the rate of TCR association differed among HLA loci, with DRB1 alleles having the most associated TCRs and HLA-C alleles having the fewest. In the study, some 180 TCR beta chains were listed as associated with cytomegalovirus. Broadly in line with IMGT annotations, most TCR beta V segments showed up in productive rearrangements about 87% or about 30% of the time in an earlier analysis of around 600 of the donors.

Based on the germline V gene, the CDR1 and CDR2 sequences are MNHEY and SVGAGI. The CDR3 measures 12 amino acids from cysteine to phenylalanine. CDR3 DNA is the only sequence kept; it has 36 bases, read in frame from the first base. The trim is 4 bases for V and 6 bases for J, with a gap of 6 bases between the germline ends. This clone has just a few counts. This receptor's antigen is unknown. Nothing much larger sits one base from this clone, and base qualities are not available. Library creation used the immunoSEQ multiplex PCR assay. A mixture of 60 forward primers for TCR Vbeta segments and 13 reverse primers for TCR Jbeta segments was used in the multiplex PCR. A multiplex PCR assay on genomic DNA amplified the CDR3 region of rearranged TCR beta genes. Amplified TCR beta libraries were sequenced as 87-base-pair reads on the Illumina HiSeq System. On the authors' methods: Across the roughly 670 repertoires, a later analysis counted roughly 84 million unique TCR beta chains, around 11 million of which were shared by at least two donors. A nearest-neighbor algorithm error-corrected the raw reads and collapsed the reads into unique sequences, merging closely related sequences to remove PCR and sequencing errors. V, D and J gene segments were assigned by aligning CDR3 sequences to IMGT reference sequences. For a sequence to be retained, a match of at least six nucleotides was required to both a V gene segment and a J gene segment. A rearrangement counted as productive if the CDR3 had no stop codons and remained in frame with V and J, and every other rearrangement counted as non-productive. Following IMGT convention, CDR3 was defined as the stretch from the second conserved V-encoded cysteine to the conserved J-encoded phenylalanine. In an earlier analysis of around 640 of the donors, sequences lacking an unambiguous match to a single V gene segment were excluded. An earlier analysis of 500 to 700 of the donors classified V segments as functional when productive rearrangements were above 56.7% and as segregating when the standard deviation between donors was above 5%. To diagnose cytomegalovirus status from the catalog of TCR beta chain sequences, a statistical classification framework was built. In a later analysis, TCR nucleotide sequences were compared against IMGT/GENE-DB human TR gene sequences so that V and J genes could be assigned. A later analysis assigned CDR3 sequences and most-parsimonious VDJ recombination scenarios with the TCRdist pipeline. A later analysis defined each TCR beta chain by its CDR3 amino acid sequence plus V-gene family, and excluded reads lacking a unique V-gene family. As a way to deal with suspected cross-contamination and a sequencing artifact, a later analysis dropped 592 nucleotide sequences that were highly shared and had low generation probability. For each public chain, a later analysis derived a clonal expansion index from normalized ranks of inferred template counts within each repertoire. Generation probabilities in a later analysis came from a VDJ recombination model fitted to out-of-frame rearrangements, and those results were checked against IGoR. Hypergeometric tests were used in a later analysis to score TCR-TCR, TCR-HLA and TCR-CMV co-occurrence, with a repertoire-size bias correction applied to the TCR pairs. To estimate false discovery rates, a later analysis permuted the HLA or CMV assignments 20 times. In a later analysis, co-occurring TCRs were grouped using DBSCAN, with TCRdist sequence similarity added in when clustering inside HLA-allele-positive subsets. Repertoires with fewer than 30,000 or more than 120,000 public chains were left out of co-occurrence clustering, as were about 5 repertoires with anomalous nucleotide sharing. The table was pulled from immuneACCESS by TCRdb, which kept in-frame rearrangements only. Such tables lose some clones; where checked, under half of the loss comes from unresolved V genes, and the rest has no known cause. The V and J calls and clone size were taken over from that table, and D and trimming were inferred from the DNA. This sample holds some 77,000 clones; over 70% were observed only once. The top ten clonotypes cover 22% of the sample.

In total, roughly 670 healthy bone marrow donors made up the cohort. All cohort members were sampled while nominally healthy, although unrecorded immune exposures were likely present. The donor was CMV seropositive and belonged to the group of more than 250 seropositive cohort members. A peripheral blood sample was collected from each donor, and TCR beta sequencing was performed on peripheral blood mononuclear cells. The Qiagen DNeasy Blood Extraction Kit was used to extract genomic DNA from the blood cell samples. The source of this sequence is a woman between 35 and 50 years old in good health and CMV-seropositive. The chain joins TRBV6-5 to TRBJ1-4; there is no confident call for the D gene. Sequencing was performed on PBMCs. The CDR3 has the sequence CASSSLYEKLFF. The nucleotide sequence is given as TGTGCCAGCAGTTCCCTCTATGAAAAACTGTTTTTT.